The entry that follows covers one T cell receptor beta chain sequence. Its antigen remains unknown. The CDR3 has 17 residues. Looked up from germline, CDR1 is LNHDA and CDR2 is SQIVND (reference sequence). The trim removed 3 bases at V and 2 bases at J, leaving 11 bases unmatched. This entry comes from a study of cytomegalovirus exposure and HLA in healthy donors. Study-level points and caveats: Specificity for CMV antigens was confirmed in vitro for a few of the CMV-associated chains.

Libraries were prepared by immunoSEQ multiplex PCR; TCRdb keeps only in-frame clonotypes and omits some of them. Of about 66,000 clones listed, 95% to 98% are singletons. The specimen was PBMCs. This receptor was obtained from a woman aged 18-35 years in good health and CMV-seropositive. The rearrangement uses TRBV19 and TRBJ2-5, with 8 bases identical to TRBD1. CDR3 amino acids: CASSMWRQGMRQETQYF. In nucleotides, the CDR3 is TGTGCCAGTAGTATGTGGCGACAGGGGATGCGGCAAGAGACCCAGTACTTC.